Listed here are 22 T cell receptor beta chains from one sample, sequenced in a study of cytomegalovirus exposure and HLA in healthy donors. The PCR had 60 Vbeta and 13 Jbeta primers. Using immunoSEQ multiplex PCR, the repertoire was profiled, and TCRdb retains in-frame clones only, with some absent. Among about 190,000 clones listed, approximately 88% were seen once. Sequencing was done on a sample of PBMCs. These receptors all stem from a boy aged 2 to 10 in good health and CMV-seronegative.

The rearrangement links TRBV4-2 to TRBJ2-7, with 11 bases aligning to TRBD2. Germline V CDR1 and CDR2: LGHNA, YNFKEQ. The ends lost 5 bases at V and 2 bases at J; junction bases unmatched: 5. The CDR3 runs to 15 residues. As DNA, the CDR3 is TGTGCCAGCAGCGTACTAGCGGGAGATACCTACGAGCAGTACTTC. It codes for CASSVLAGDTYEQYF.

The chain recombines TRBV7-6 with TRBJ2-5; 10 bases agree with TRBD2. Germline values: CDR1 SGHVS, CDR2 FNYEAQ. J lost 4 bases, V lost 2 bases, and 7 bases had no gene match. The CDR3 is 16 amino acids. The CDR3 region is CASSLKAGGQLETQYF. DNA of the CDR3: TGTGCCAGCAGCTTAAAAGCGGGGGGGCAACTAGAGACCCAGTACTTC.

The gene calls are TRBV5-6 and TRBJ2-2; D remains unclear. There are 16 residues in the CDR3. Trimming shortened V by 0 bases and J by 0 bases, and 9 bases separated the two germline ends. The V gene's germline CDR1 is SGHDT and CDR2 YYEEEE. The CDR3 region has the DNA TGTGCCAGCAGCTTGGGCGGATTCGCGAACACCGGGGAGCTGTTTTTT. This codes for CASSLGGFANTGELFF.

This chain uses TRBV6-9 with TRBJ1-6; perhaps TRBD1 as D (6 bases). CDR3 size: 15 residues. V was pared by 2 bases and J by 7 bases, with 12 bases between. Per germline, CDR1 MNHGY and CDR2 SVAAGI. CDR3 sequence reads: CASSYKGQQNSPLHF. The CDR3 DNA follows: TGTGCCAGCAGTTATAAGGGACAACAAAATTCACCCCTCCACTTT.

This chain joins TRBV6-5 and TRBJ2-5; TRBD2 might be the D (6 bases). The closer fit of TRBJ2-7 to the DNA end suggests the J call may be wrong. Germline V CDR1 and CDR2: MNHEY, SVGAGI. This CDR3 contains 15 residues. The DNA of the CDR3 is TGTGCCAGCAGTTATGGGGGAGGCCCTGCCTACGAGCAGTACTTC. Translated: CASSYGGGPAYEQYF.

Only a few counts were recorded for this clone. The rearrangement joins TRBV5-4 to TRBJ2-1; 9 nucleotides match TRBD1. Losses at the gene ends were 4 bases for V and 6 bases for J; bases not matched to a gene: 8. This CDR3 is built from 15 residues. Per the germline V gene, CDR1 is SGHNT and CDR2 is YYREEE (reference sequence). In DNA form, the CDR3 reads TGTGCCAGCAGCGGGACCGGGACAGGGACCAATGAGCAGTTCTTC. It yields the protein CASSGTGTGTNEQFF.

The chain recombines TRBV7-9 with TRBJ2-1, with 8 bases matching TRBD1. CDR3 length equals 17 residues. The germline V gene encodes CDR1 SEHNR and CDR2 FQNEAQ (reference sequence). Trimming took 2 bases from V and 4 from J; bases not matched to a gene: 10. The CDR3 DNA sequence: TGTGCCAGCAGCTTACCCCTCGGACAGGGTAAATACAATGAGCAGTTCTTC. It translates to CASSLPLGQGKYNEQFF.

The rearrangement joins TRBV30 to TRBJ2-6; D may be TRBD1 (5 bases). V shed 5 bases and J shed 4 bases, with 21 bases lying between them. This CDR3 is built from 17 residues. Germline-derived CDR1 and CDR2 are GTSNPN and SVGIG (reference sequence). The CDR3 region is CAWDGASGFGGANVLTF. CDR3 nucleotides: TGTGCCTGGGATGGGGCCTCTGGGTTCGGGGGGGCCAACGTCCTGACTTTC. Looking up the rest from reference TRBV30 and TRBJ2-6 gives the full variable domain: SQTIHQWPATLVQPVGSPLSLECTVEGTSNPNLYWYRQAAGRGLQLLFYSVGIGQISSEVPQNLSASRPQDRQFILSSKKLLLSDSGFYLCAWDGASGFGGANVLTFGAGSRLTVL.

V is TRBV18 and J is TRBJ1-1, with 10 nucleotides matching TRBD1. With V trimmed by 3 bases and J by 1 base, 8 bases remained unmatched. The CDR3 contains 17 residues. Germline CDR1 reads KGHSH; CDR2 reads LQKENI. The CDR3 sequence is CASSPRTGGGSNTEAFF. The CDR3 coding sequence is TGTGCCAGCTCACCTCGGACAGGGGGTGGGTCGAACACTGAAGCTTTCTTT.

V usage is TRBV12-5 and J usage is TRBJ2-1; D possibly corresponds to TRBD2 (5 bases). Between the trimmed V and J ends, which lost 1 base and 8 bases, there was a span of 15 bases. CDR3 length: 15 residues. The germline CDR1 and CDR2 sequences are LGHNT and FRNRAP. CDR3 protein: CASGLGTLAVDEQFF. The CDR3 DNA is TGTGCTAGTGGTTTGGGCACTCTAGCAGTAGATGAGCAGTTCTTC.

This clone has just a few counts. The CDR3 nucleotides are TGCGCCAGCAGCCCCTTCAATCCGGGACAGGGGGATGGCTACACCTTC. Its translation: CASSPFNPGQGDGYTF. The gene calls are TRBV5-1 and TRBJ1-2; 11 nucleotides agree with TRBD1. The CDR3 has 16 amino acids. Germline V gene data show CDR1 as SGHRS and CDR2 as YFSETQ. V gave up 4 bases and J gave up 6 bases; unmatched junction bases: 11. Based on the CDR3 plus reference TRBV5-1 and TRBJ1-2, the full variable domain is KAGVTQTPRYLIKTRGQQVTLSCSPISGHRSVSWYQQTPGQGLQFLFEYFSETQRNKGNFPGRFSGRQFSNSRSEMNVSTLELGDSALYLCASSPFNPGQGDGYTFGSGTRLTVV.

This clone was recorded only once. The rearrangement uses TRBV30 and TRBJ1-1; the match to TRBD1 covers 7 bases. Losses at the gene ends were 7 bases for V and 13 bases for J; bases not matched to a gene: 12. Germline V gene sequence: CDR1 GTSNPN, CDR2 SVGIG (reference sequence). There are 11 residues in the CDR3. The CDR3 region has the DNA TGTGCCTCCATCCCCGGGACAGCGGTTTTCTTT. Translation gives CASIPGTAVFF.

V and J are TRBV9 and TRBJ2-1; tentative D call: TRBD2 (6 bases). V was shortened by 4 bases and J by 0 bases, with 17 bases between the two germline ends. The length of the CDR3 is 17 residues. CDR1 SGDLS and CDR2 YYNGEE come from the germline V gene. The CDR3 DNA follows: TGTGCCAGCAGCCCTTCTGATAGCGGTAGCTCCTACAATGAGCAGTTCTTC. As protein: CASSPSDSGSSYNEQFF.

This chain links TRBV7-2 with TRBJ1-1; D may be TRBD1 (6 bases). The V gene's germline CDR1 is SGHTA and CDR2 FQGNSA. V was clipped by 6 bases and J by 0 bases, with 17 bases between them. The CDR3 has 16 residues. CDR3 in DNA: TGTGCCAGCAGTCCATTCACGGACAGATTGAACACTGAAGCTTTCTTT. Translated: CASSPFTDRLNTEAFF.

The J gene is TRBJ2-3, the V gene TRBV9, with a possible D match to TRBD2 (6 bases). This CDR3 region has 17 residues. The V gene lost 0 bases and the J gene lost 3 bases, with 17 bases spanning the gap. Germline V lookup: CDR1 SGDLS, CDR2 YYNGEE. CDR3 sequence: CASSVGASALFTDTQYF. CDR3 sequence (DNA): TGTGCCAGCAGCGTAGGGGCTAGCGCTCTTTTTACAGATACGCAGTATTTT.

This chain connects TRBV29-1 to TRBJ1-1, with D maybe TRBD1 (5 bases). V lost 7 bases to trimming and J lost 3 bases, with 15 bases between them. Germline values: CDR1 SQVTM, CDR2 ANQGSEA. CDR3 size: 13 residues. The CDR3 DNA is TGCAGCGCCGGGGGTAGGGATTACACTGAAGCTTTCTTT. Protein sequence: CSAGGRDYTEAFF.

The genes are TRBV4-3 and TRBJ1-2; D is uncertain. The ends were cut back, 0 bases at V and 4 bases at J, with 12 bases in the middle. The CDR3 has 15 amino acids. From germline, CDR1 is LGHNA and CDR2 YSLEER. In nucleotides, the CDR3 is TGCGCCAGCAGCCAAGATCGTGAGGGAGGCTATGGCTACACCTTC. This codes for CASSQDREGGYGYTF.

The rearrangement links TRBV13 to TRBJ2-1; 10 positions match TRBD2. Per germline, CDR1 PRHDT and CDR2 FYEKMQ (reference sequence). The CDR3 sequence is 15 residues long. The ends lost 5 bases at V and 8 bases at J; junction bases unmatched: 9. CDR3 coding DNA: TGTGCCAGCAGCGAACTAGCGGGACGGGGAGATGAGCAGTTCTTC. Translation: CASSELAGRGDEQFF.

The chain recombines TRBV30 with TRBJ1-6; D is perhaps TRBD1 (5 bases). The CDR3 is 15 amino acids. Trimming took off 3 bases at V and 10 bases at J, with 19 bases between the two ends. From germline, CDR1 is GTSNPN and CDR2 SVGIG (reference sequence). The CDR3 sequence: CAWRGRVGGFSPLHF. CDR3 nucleotides: TGTGCCTGGAGAGGCAGGGTTGGTGGATTCTCACCCCTCCACTTT.

The chain couples TRBV5-1 to TRBJ1-4; D gene ambiguous. The CDR3 extends over 15 amino acids. The germline gives CDR1 SGHRS, CDR2 YFSETQ. The V gene lost 2 bases and the J gene lost 5 bases, with 13 bases spanning the gap. The CDR3 DNA sequence: TGCGCCAGCAGCTTAGTGGCAGGCCCGAATGAAAAACTGTTTTTT. Translation: CASSLVAGPNEKLFF. The variable domain in full, with the rest retrieved from reference TRBV5-1 and TRBJ1-4, is KAGVTQTPRYLIKTRGQQVTLSCSPISGHRSVSWYQQTPGQGLQFLFEYFSETQRNKGNFPGRFSGRQFSNSRSEMNVSTLELGDSALYLCASSLVAGPNEKLFFGSGTQLSVL.

The chain combines TRBV20-1 with TRBJ2-1; D might be TRBD2 (6 bases). Germline loops: CDR1 DFQATT, CDR2 SNEGSKA (reference sequence). V lost 5 bases, J lost 10 bases, and 12 bases lay in between. This CDR3 region has 11 residues. The CDR3 bases are TGCAGTGCTGGAGGGCAGTACGAGCAGTTCTTC. This translates into CSAGGQYEQFF.

V is TRBV14 and J is TRBJ2-7, with TRBD1 matching over 7 bases. This CDR3 is built from 14 residues. The germline CDR1 and CDR2 sequences are SGHDN and FVKESK. Germline trimming cut 4 bases from V and 2 bases from J; bases unmatched to any gene: 5. The CDR3 protein is CASSPRDRAYEQYF. CDR3 bases: TGTGCCAGCAGCCCTAGGGACAGAGCCTACGAGCAGTACTTC. Full variable domain (remainder filled in from reference TRBV14 and TRBJ2-7): EAGVTQFPSHSVIEKGQTVTLRCDPISGHDNLYWYRRVMGKEIKFLLHFVKESKQDESGMPNNRFLAERTGGTYSTLKVQPAELEDSGVYFCASSPRDRAYEQYFGPGTRLTVT.